Below are 27 T cell receptor beta chains sequenced from a single sample in a study of blood T cell repertoires in COVID-19. TCRdb's table, derived via immunoSEQ multiplex PCR, lists solely in-frame clones and lacks some. This table holds some 160,000 clones, around four fifths found once. The sequencing sample was made of peripheral blood. The receptor source for this set is a woman over 75 with COVID-19, enrolled during active disease.

The chain combines TRBV6-5 with TRBJ2-7; 9 bases match TRBD1. Per the germline V gene, CDR1 is MNHEY and CDR2 is SVGAGI. Trimming removed 2 bases from V and 4 bases from J; junction bases left unmatched: 6. This CDR3 spans 15 amino acids. CDR3 protein: CASSYPGQGRYEQYF. The CDR3 DNA follows: TGTGCCAGCAGTTACCCCGGACAGGGGAGATACGAGCAGTACTTC.

The chain has TRBV6-5 and TRBJ1-5, with 10 positions matching TRBD1. The CDR3 spans 14 residues. Germline V gene data show CDR1 as MNHEY and CDR2 as SVGAGI. V shed 6 bases, J shed 5 bases, and the junction held 4 bases outside the gene matches. The CDR3 here is CASRPTGGDQPQHF. The CDR3, as DNA: TGTGCCAGCAGGCCGACAGGGGGCGATCAGCCCCAGCATTTT.

The rearrangement links TRBV7-4 to TRBJ2-7, with TRBD1 matching 9 bases. Germline V CDR1 and CDR2: SGHVT, SQSDAQ. This CDR3 has 16 amino acids. V shed 2 bases, J shed 3 bases, and the junction held 8 bases outside the gene matches. CDR3 sequence reads: CASSLRAGQGSYEQYF. The CDR3 DNA follows: TGTGCCAGCAGCTTACGAGCGGGACAGGGAAGCTACGAGCAGTACTTC.

The rearrangement joins TRBV19 to TRBJ1-1, with 7 bases fitting TRBD1. Germline trimming cut 6 bases from V and 0 bases from J; bases unmatched to any gene: 7. Germline assignment: CDR1 LNHDA and CDR2 SQIVND (reference sequence). The CDR3 totals 15 residues. CDR3 protein: CASSPGQTVNTEAFF. CDR3 nucleotides: TGTGCCAGTAGCCCGGGACAGACTGTGAACACTGAAGCTTTCTTT.

Concerning this clone: Compared with germline, one end of the junction differs, possibly owing to a read error. The chain joins TRBV7-7 to TRBJ1-1; 7 bases agree with TRBD1. The V gene's germline CDR1 is SSHAT and CDR2 FNYEAQ (reference sequence). The length of the CDR3 is 15 residues. CDR3 DNA: TGTGCTAGCAGGGTCCGAGGGGGCGCGAACACTGAAGCTTTCTTT. Encoded protein: CASRVRGGANTEAFF.

J is TRBJ1-6 and V is TRBV10-3, with 12 bases that match TRBD1. From germline, CDR1 is ENHRY and CDR2 SYGVKD. V trimming: 6 bases; J trimming: 8 bases; junction bases outside the gene matches: 8. This CDR3 is 16 amino acids long. The CDR3 here is CAISLRDRGQDSPLHF. The CDR3 nucleotides read TGTGCCATCAGCCTCCGGGACAGGGGGCAGGATTCACCCCTCCACTTT.

The chain couples TRBV28 to TRBJ2-7; possible D gene TRBD1, 6 bases. This CDR3 region has 16 residues. Germline loops: CDR1 MDHEN, CDR2 SYDVKM. V lost 3 bases to trimming and J lost 3 bases, with 18 bases between them. CDR3 amino acids: CASSFSSTGTFYEQYF. CDR3 DNA: TGTGCCAGCAGTTTTTCCTCTACAGGGACCTTCTACGAGCAGTACTTC.

This chain links TRBV29-1 with TRBJ1-6, with 11 bases lining up with TRBD1. The CDR3 runs 15 residues. Germline assignment: CDR1 SQVTM and CDR2 ANQGSEA. Losses at the gene ends were 6 bases for V and 8 bases for J; bases not matched to a gene: 9. The CDR3 DNA sequence: TGCAGCGTCACAGATGGACAGGGGGCTGATTCACCCCTCCACTTT. Amino acid sequence: CSVTDGQGADSPLHF.

As for this clone: Distinct nucleotide sequences in the sample also encode this CDR3. V gene TRBV2 combines with J gene TRBJ1-5, with 7 bases fitting TRBD1. Germline V gives CDR1 SNHLY, CDR2 FYNNEI. V lost 6 bases to trimming and J lost 0 bases; unmatched junction nucleotides: 5. CDR3 size: 15 residues. The CDR3 sequence: CASSRQGYSNQPQHF. DNA of the CDR3: TGTGCCAGCAGCCGACAGGGTTATAGCAATCAGCCCCAGCATTTT.

The chain combines TRBV13 with TRBJ1-4, with 8 bases aligning to TRBD1. V lost 6 bases and J lost 7; bases outside the gene matches: 10. The germline V gene has CDR1 PRHDT and CDR2 FYEKMQ (reference sequence). This CDR3 has 15 residues. CDR3 DNA: TGTGCCAGCAGATACCGACAGGGGAGTTCTGAAAAACTGTTTTTT. This encodes CASRYRQGSSEKLFF.

The rearrangement uses TRBV5-1 and TRBJ1-1; D possibly corresponds to TRBD1 (6 bases). Trimming removed 4 bases at V and 1 base at J, with 11 bases between. Per germline, CDR1 SGHRS and CDR2 YFSETQ. There are 14 residues in the CDR3. The CDR3 DNA reads TGCGCCAGCAGCCGCCAGGACAGGAACACTGAAGCTTTCTTT. Translated: CASSRQDRNTEAFF.

CDR3 residues: CASSLVGAEETQYF. In DNA form, the CDR3 reads TGCGCCAGCAGCTTGGTGGGAGCGGAGGAGACCCAGTACTTC. The chain links TRBV5-1 to TRBJ2-5, with D possibly TRBD2 on 5 matching bases. In germline, CDR1 is SGHRS, CDR2 YFSETQ. CDR3 length equals 14 residues. V was pared by 0 bases and J by 5 bases, with 11 bases between.

J is TRBJ2-1 and V is TRBV28, with D possibly TRBD2 on 5 matching bases. Looked up from germline, CDR1 is MDHEN and CDR2 is SYDVKM. Trimming took 0 bases from V and 5 from J, leaving 20 bases between them. There are 18 residues in the CDR3. CDR3 loop: CASSLWRLGRSYDNEQFF. CDR3 DNA sequence: TGTGCCAGCAGTTTATGGCGATTGGGGAGATCCTATGACAATGAGCAGTTCTTC.

The chain links TRBV2 to TRBJ1-4, with D possibly matching TRBD1 (5 bases). The CDR3 has 14 residues. Germline CDR1 and CDR2: SNHLY and FYNNEI. Trimming cost V 5 bases and J 7 bases, with 14 bases left between them. In nucleotides, the CDR3 is TGTGCCAGCAGTACTCAGGGCCAGGGTGAAAAACTGTTTTTT. Translating it yields CASSTQGQGEKLFF.

This chain links TRBV13 with TRBJ2-1, with D perhaps TRBD2 (5 bases). Trimming shortened V by 3 bases and J by 9 bases, and 15 bases separated the two germline ends. Looked up from germline, CDR1 is PRHDT and CDR2 is FYEKMQ (reference sequence). The CDR3 has 14 amino acids. The DNA of the CDR3 is TGTGCCAGCAGCTTCCCTAGCTTCAGCGGTGAGCAGTTCTTC. Translated: CASSFPSFSGEQFF.

This clone was observed once. The chain has TRBV7-9 and TRBJ1-2; D remains ambiguous. The CDR3 is 14 amino acids. Per the germline V gene, CDR1 is SEHNR and CDR2 is FQNEAQ (reference sequence). V lost 1 base, J lost 4 bases, and 10 bases lay in between. In DNA, the CDR3 is TGTGCCAGCAGCTTAGGAGAGGGTCCCTATGGCTACACCTTC. This codes for CASSLGEGPYGYTF.

This chain links TRBV29-1 with TRBJ1-4; 11 nucleotides match TRBD1. This CDR3 contains 15 residues. Germline V gene sequence: CDR1 SQVTM, CDR2 ANQGSEA. With V trimmed by 4 bases and J by 8 bases, 9 bases remained unmatched. CDR3 region: CSVGGRTGGSEKLFF. The CDR3 DNA reads as TGCAGCGTTGGAGGCCGGACAGGGGGCTCAGAAAAACTGTTTTTT. Full variable domain (rest looked up from reference TRBV29-1 and TRBJ1-4): SAVISQKPSRDICQRGTSLTIQCQVDSQVTMMFWYRQQPGQSLTLIATANQGSEATYESGFVIDKFPISRPNLTFSTLTVSNMSPEDSSIYLCSVGGRTGGSEKLFFGSGTQLSVL.

The genes are TRBV5-4 and TRBJ1-1; the D gene is possibly TRBD1 (6 bases). The CDR3 covers 15 residues. Germline V gives CDR1 SGHNT, CDR2 YYREEE (reference sequence). Trimming shortened V by 4 bases and J by 3 bases, and 16 bases separated the two germline ends. The CDR3 DNA is TGTGCCAGCAGCATACCTAGACAGGACCACACTGAAGCTTTCTTT. Protein sequence: CASSIPRQDHTEAFF.

V usage is TRBV24-1 and J usage is TRBJ2-1; 7 nucleotides agree with TRBD2. This CDR3 has 15 amino acids. CDR1 and CDR2 (germline): KGHDR, SFDVKD. V shed 9 bases, J shed 0 bases, and the junction held 7 bases outside the gene matches. The CDR3 sequence: CATEAGSSSYNEQFF. The CDR3 coding sequence is TGTGCCACCGAAGCGGGAAGTAGCTCCTACAATGAGCAGTTCTTC.

This chain connects TRBV2 to TRBJ2-5; a possible D gene is TRBD1 (6 bases). Trimming took 10 bases from V and 2 from J, leaving 8 bases between them. CDR1 SNHLY and CDR2 FYNNEI come from the germline V gene. The CDR3 covers 11 residues. The CDR3 spells CATGQQETQYF. For the CDR3, the DNA is TGTGCCACCGGACAGCAAGAGACCCAGTACTTC.

The table lists this clone with a few counts. V usage is TRBV29-1 and J usage is TRBJ2-7; 10 bases map to TRBD1. The CDR3 extends over 13 amino acids. Germline CDR1 is SQVTM and CDR2 is ANQGSEA. Trimming took 0 bases from V and 7 from J; bases not matched to a gene: 3. CDR3 DNA sequence: TGCAGCGTTGAAGACGGACAGGGGGGGGAGCAGTACTTC. Its protein is CSVEDGQGGEQYF.

This clone was detected once. The chain uses TRBV10-2 and TRBJ1-3; D gene uncertain. Germline CDR1 reads WSHSY; CDR2 reads SAAADI. CDR3 length: 13 amino acids. V was shortened by 6 bases and J by 0 bases, with 6 bases between the two germline ends. This CDR3 is CASSSVSGNTIYF. DNA of the CDR3: TGCGCCAGCAGCTCTGTCTCTGGAAACACCATATATTTT.

This clone appeared once. V usage is TRBV7-2 and J usage is TRBJ1-3, with 7 bases aligning to TRBD1. V was pared by 5 bases and J by 2 bases, with 3 bases of the junction left unmatched. Germline CDR1 reads SGHTA; CDR2 reads FQGNSA. This CDR3 has 14 amino acids. CDR3 coding DNA: TGTGCCAGCAGCATCGGGACAGCTGGAAACACCATATATTTT. Translated, it gives CASSIGTAGNTIYF.

This clone was seen only once. V gene TRBV9 combines with J gene TRBJ1-4; a possible D gene is TRBD1 (5 bases). CDR1 is SGDLS, CDR2 YYNGEE, per germline. V was cut by 1 base and J by 6 bases, with 10 bases left in between. This CDR3 is built from 14 residues. The CDR3 DNA sequence: TGTGCCAGCAGCGTATCAGGGTTTGATGAAAAACTGTTTTTT. Its protein product is CASSVSGFDEKLFF.

This clone was observed once. The chain is built from TRBV18 and TRBJ1-1; D perhaps matches TRBD1 (6 bases). The CDR3 is made up of 15 amino acids. Trimming left V 5 bases short and J 0 bases short, with 13 bases between. The germline CDR1 and CDR2 sequences are KGHSH and LQKENI. The CDR3 protein is CASSTNRDMNTEAFF. The CDR3 bases are TGTGCCAGCTCAACTAACAGGGACATGAACACTGAAGCTTTCTTT.

The V gene is TRBV7-3, the J gene TRBJ1-1, with unresolved D. The ends were cut back, 2 bases at V and 2 bases at J, with 12 bases in the middle. CDR1 SGHTA and CDR2 FQGTGA come from the germline V gene. The CDR3 runs to 15 residues. The CDR3 loop is CASSLGGGSNTEAFF. The CDR3 coding sequence is TGTGCCAGCAGCTTAGGTGGCGGCAGCAACACTGAAGCTTTCTTT.

The chain recombines TRBV6-1 with TRBJ2-7; TRBD2 agrees at 9 bases. Germline V lookup: CDR1 MNHNS, CDR2 SASEGT. This CDR3 comprises 14 residues. Trimming took 3 bases from V and 3 from J; bases not matched to a gene: 3. CDR3 region: CASSEGTSNYEQYF. CDR3 in DNA: TGTGCCAGCAGTGAGGGGACTAGCAACTACGAGCAGTACTTC.